The rows below give T cell receptor beta chains drawn from one sample of a study of blood T cell repertoires in COVID-19. The method was immunoSEQ multiplex PCR; TCRdb's version includes in-frame clones alone and lacks a portion of them. The sample carries about 360,000 clones, about four fifths recorded once. The sequenced material came from peripheral blood. These receptors came from a man between 25 and 39 years old with active or convalescent COVID-19. Both conserved end residues are part of each CDR3. Fields, in order: J gene, clone size, D gene, V gene, CDR3 protein, CDR3 DNA. A D gene is named only where the DNA matches it firmly. Clone size is not always given. Where it is, it says once, few, many or a class for expanded clones.

TRBJ1-2 | NA | NA | TRBV19 | CASSIGRVGYTF | TGTGCCAGTAGTATAGGTCGGGTTGGCTACACCTTC
TRBJ2-7 | NA | NA | TRBV5-8 | CASSLTGYEQYF | TGTGCCAGCAGCCTAACCGGGTACGAGCAGTACTTC
TRBJ1-2 | few | NA | TRBV25-1 | CASRPVGGNYGYTF | TGTGCCAGTCGCCCGGTAGGGGGTAATTATGGCTACACCTTC
TRBJ2-2 | NA | NA | TRBV5-1 | CASSFTPRGGELFF | TGCGCCAGCAGCTTCACCCCAAGGGGGGGGGAGCTGTTTTTT
TRBJ1-5 | NA | NA | TRBV2 | CASSDPQGGQPQHF | TGTGCCAGCAGTGACCCGCAGGGTGGGCAGCCCCAGCATTTT
TRBJ1-1 | NA | TRBD1 | TRBV24-1 | CATSDSGQAVTEAFF | TGTGCCACCAGTGATTCGGGACAGGCGGTCACTGAAGCTTTCTTT
TRBJ2-3 | once | NA | TRBV24-1 | CATSDYPLGVGADTQYF | TGTGCCACCAGTGATTATCCGTTGGGAGTTGGCGCAGATACGCAGTATTTT
TRBJ2-7 | NA | NA | TRBV28 | CASTTPGTRNYEQYF | TGTGCCAGCACCACTCCCGGGACAAGAAACTACGAGCAGTACTTC
TRBJ1-1 | NA | NA | TRBV11-3 | CASSLEEGNTEAFF | TGTGCCAGCAGCTTAGAAGAGGGCAACACTGAAGCTTTCTTT
TRBJ2-3 | NA | TRBD2 | TRBV9 | CASSTLAGGGTDTQYF | TGTGCCAGCAGCACCCTAGCGGGGGGAGGAACAGATACGCAGTATTTT
TRBJ1-6 | NA | NA | TRBV3-1/TRBV3-2 | CASSQDIDSYNSPLHF | TGTGCCAGCAGCCAAGATATAGACAGCTATAATTCACCCCTCCACTTT
TRBJ2-1 | once | TRBD2 | TRBV2 | CASSERTSGGTMEQFF | TGTGCCAGCAGTGAACGGACTAGCGGGGGTACAATGGAGCAGTTCTTC
TRBJ2-7 | NA | NA | TRBV7-9 | CASSWRLDRYEQYF | TGTGCCAGCAGCTGGAGACTAGACAGATACGAGCAGTACTTC
TRBJ2-2 | NA | TRBD1 | TRBV7-6 | CASSLSVRTGGTGELFF | TGTGCCAGCAGCTTAAGTGTTCGGACAGGGGGGACCGGGGAGCTGTTTTTT
TRBJ1-1 | NA | NA | TRBV12-3/TRBV12-4 | CASARQLNTEAFF | TGTGCCAGCGCCCGACAGCTGAACACTGAAGCTTTCTTT
TRBJ2-1 | once | TRBD2 | TRBV5-1 | CASSLGLAGGGYNEQFF | TGCGCCAGCAGCTTGGGACTAGCGGGGGGTGGATACAATGAGCAGTTCTTC
TRBJ2-5 | NA | TRBD1 | TRBV7-6 | CASSAGQGMSAQYF | TGTGCCAGCAGCGCGGGACAGGGAATGTCTGCCCAGTACTTC
TRBJ1-1 | NA | NA | TRBV2 | CASSSPRGMGDEDTEAFF | TGTGCCAGCAGTTCCCCCCGGGGGATGGGAGATGAGGACACTGAAGCTTTCTTT